The TCR beta chain described here comes from a study of blood T cell repertoires in COVID-19. Study-level background: Researchers got acute and convalescent COVID-19 samples from the United States, Italy and Spain. PBMCs, B-cell-depleted T cells, or T cells provided the cDNA or gDNA that made up the material.

Authors' data handling: By means of reference gene primer amplification, nucleated cell counts were estimated. The repertoire was sequenced with immunoSEQ multiplex PCR; TCRdb's copy has only in-frame clones and lacks some. V and J calls and clone size are copied from that table; D and trimming were computed from the DNA. The data contain some 65,000 clones, approximately 83% of them seen just once; the ten biggest clones take up around 3.2%. Per the germline V gene, CDR1 is WSHSY and CDR2 is SAAADI. This CDR3 has 18 residues. V was trimmed by 0 bases and J by 0 bases, leaving 17 bases between them. The rearrangement links TRBV10-2 to TRBJ1-2, with D perhaps TRBD1 (5 bases). This TCR was recovered from a man at least 80 years old with acute or convalescent COVID-19. The sequenced sample consisted of peripheral blood. The CDR3 DNA follows: TGCGCCAGCAGTGAGTCATCTGGGCAGGGCCGAGCTAACTATGGCTACACCTTC. Its protein product is CASSESSGQGRANYGYTF.